A single sample is the source of the 26 T cell receptor beta chains below, sequenced in a study of PD-1 blockade in mismatch repair-deficient tumors. Generated by immunoSEQ multiplex PCR, the TCRdb table keeps only in-frame clones and is missing some. The table shows around 18,000 clones, with approximately 80% occurring only once. The sequencing used PBMCs, collected less than 25 weeks after starting pembrolizumab. These receptors originate from an adult with mismatch repair-deficient cancer.

This chain joins TRBV6-4 and TRBJ1-2; tentatively, D is TRBD1 (6 bases). Germline V CDR1 and CDR2: MRHNA, SNTAGT. Trimming removed 7 bases from V and 5 bases from J, with 20 bases in between. The length of the CDR3 is 15 residues. The CDR3 DNA reads TGTGCCAGCACCCTTTCACCGGGACACCCATATGGCTACACCTTC. This codes for CASTLSPGHPYGYTF.

The chain combines TRBV28 with TRBJ2-7; possible D gene TRBD1, 5 bases. Germline values: CDR1 MDHEN, CDR2 SYDVKM. V lost 4 bases to trimming and J lost 2 bases, with 12 bases between them. This CDR3 has 14 amino acids. DNA for the CDR3: TGTGCCAGCAGTTGGGGCAGCAAACCCTACGAGCAGTACTTC. Its protein product is CASSWGSKPYEQYF.

In nucleotides, the CDR3 is TGTGCCAGCACCCAAAGGGGAGCGGGAGAGAACACCGGGGAGCTGTTTTTT. Protein: CASTQRGAGENTGELFF. The rearrangement joins TRBV27 to TRBJ2-2; 8 nucleotides line up with TRBD2. The trim removed 7 bases at V and 1 base at J, leaving 11 bases unmatched. Germline loops: CDR1 MNHEY, CDR2 SMNVEV (reference sequence). This CDR3 is built from 17 residues.

The V gene is TRBV9, the J gene TRBJ2-1, with a weak D call TRBD2 (6 bases). Trimming pared 0 bases from V and 3 bases from J, leaving 13 bases between. The CDR3 has 16 residues. CDR1 SGDLS and CDR2 YYNGEE come from the germline V gene. CDR3 DNA: TGTGCCAGCAGCGTAGTTCTTAGCGGACTCTACAATGAGCAGTTCTTC. Translated, it gives CASSVVLSGLYNEQFF.

This clone has only a few counts. The chain is built from TRBV6-1 and TRBJ2-7, with TRBD2 matching 8 bases. After removal of 7 bases from V and 3 bases from J, the junction contained 11 bases not matched to a gene. Germline V gene data show CDR1 as MNHNS and CDR2 as SASEGT. This CDR3 spans 15 amino acids. DNA of the CDR3: TGTGCCAGCAAGAAAAGTCTAGCGGGTGACTACGAGCAGTACTTC. Translated, it gives CASKKSLAGDYEQYF.

This sequence joins TRBV28 and TRBJ1-3; TRBD1 matches at 11 bases. CDR1 and CDR2 from the germline V gene are MDHEN and SYDVKM. The V gene end was trimmed by 6 bases and the J gene end by 0 bases; junction bases not matched to a gene: 4. The length of the CDR3 is 16 residues. The CDR3 protein is CASSRDRGFSGNTIYF. In DNA form, the CDR3 reads TGTGCCAGCAGCCGGGACAGGGGGTTCTCTGGAAACACCATATATTTT.

The V gene is TRBV2, the J gene TRBJ1-5, with TRBD1 matching over 8 bases. Germline CDR1 is SNHLY and CDR2 is FYNNEI. V shed 6 bases, J shed 0 bases, and the junction held 7 bases outside the gene matches. The CDR3 runs to 16 residues. Here the CDR3 reads CASSGGQVYSNQPQHF. CDR3 in DNA: TGTGCCAGCAGCGGGGGACAGGTATATAGCAATCAGCCCCAGCATTTT. Together with reference TRBV2 and TRBJ1-5, the CDR3 gives the full variable domain: EPEVTQTPSHQVTQMGQEVILRCVPISNHLYFYWYRQILGQKVEFLVSFYNNEISEKSEIFDDQFSVERPDGSNFTLKIRSTKLEDSAMYFCASSGGQVYSNQPQHFGDGTRLSIL.

This chain uses TRBV4-1 with TRBJ1-1; D unclear. The CDR3 length is 15 residues. V lost 1 base to trimming and J lost 3 bases, with 12 bases between them. Germline CDR1 and CDR2: MGHRA and YSYEKL. CDR3 in DNA: TGCGCCAGCAGCCAAGTTCGGGGAAAACACACTGAAGCTTTCTTT. Translating it yields CASSQVRGKHTEAFF.

The chain is built from TRBV4-2 and TRBJ2-1; D not certain. V shed 5 bases and J shed 0 bases, with 14 bases lying between them. The germline V gene encodes CDR1 LGHNA and CDR2 YNFKEQ. The CDR3 runs to 16 residues. CDR3: CASSSLAASSYNEQFF. The CDR3 DNA reads TGTGCCAGCAGCTCCCTGGCGGCCAGCTCCTACAATGAGCAGTTCTTC.

The J gene is TRBJ1-1, the V gene TRBV9; 8 positions match TRBD1. Per germline, CDR1 SGDLS and CDR2 YYNGEE. J was trimmed by 4 bases and V by 3 bases; bases with no gene match: 2. The CDR3 is 13 amino acids. The CDR3 here is CASSGTGPTEAFF. The DNA for the CDR3 is TGTGCCAGCAGCGGGACAGGGCCCACTGAAGCTTTCTTT.

The gene calls are TRBV19 and TRBJ2-2; 11 bases align to TRBD1. The CDR3 is made up of 16 amino acids. Germline trimming cut 5 bases from V and 7 bases from J; bases unmatched to any gene: 9. Looked up from germline, CDR1 is LNHDA and CDR2 is SQIVND (reference sequence). DNA for the CDR3: TGTGCCAGTAGTCTACCTGGACAGGGGGCTATCGGGGAGCTGTTTTTT. It specifies CASSLPGQGAIGELFF.

The J gene is TRBJ1-1, the V gene TRBV28; 10 nucleotides match TRBD1. V shed 2 bases, J shed 0 bases, and the junction held 9 bases outside the gene matches. The CDR3 runs to 18 residues. CDR1 is MDHEN, CDR2 SYDVKM, per germline. The CDR3 DNA sequence: TGTGCCAGCAGTTTAGGGAAGGGACAGGGGCGATTGAACACTGAAGCTTTCTTT. Translated, it gives CASSLGKGQGRLNTEAFF.

The V call is TRBV7-9, the J call TRBJ2-7; TRBD2 aligns across 9 bases. J gave up 0 bases and V 8 bases, and 2 bases lay outside the gene matches. There are 13 residues in the CDR3. Per the germline V gene, CDR1 is SEHNR and CDR2 is FQNEAQ (reference sequence). In DNA, the CDR3 is TGTGCCAGCGATAGCGGGAGCTCCTACGAGCAGTACTTC. Encoded protein: CASDSGSSYEQYF.

The chain employs TRBV18 and TRBJ2-7; possible D gene TRBD2, 5 bases. CDR3 size: 14 residues. V was shortened by 6 bases and J by 6 bases, with 18 bases between the two germline ends. Germline V gene data show CDR1 as KGHSH and CDR2 as LQKENI. CDR3 DNA sequence: TGTGCCAGCTCTCCAACGGGGTGGAGCTCCGAGCAGTACTTC. Its protein product is CASSPTGWSSEQYF. Filled out from reference TRBV18 and TRBJ2-7, the complete variable domain reads NAGVMQNPRHLVRRRGQEARLRCSPMKGHSHVYWYRQLPEEGLKFMVYLQKENIIDESGMPKERFSAEFPKEGPSILRIQQVVRGDSAAYFCASSPTGWSSEQYFGPGTRLTVT.

The chain couples TRBV5-1 to TRBJ2-5; D possibly corresponds to TRBD2 (6 bases). The CDR3 contains 15 residues. CDR1 and CDR2 (germline): SGHRS, YFSETQ. The ends were cut back, 4 bases at V and 2 bases at J, with 15 bases in the middle. CDR3 region: CASSPGDFSQETQYF. CDR3 coding DNA: TGCGCCAGCAGCCCCGGGGACTTCTCTCAAGAGACCCAGTACTTC. Full variable domain (missing parts from reference TRBV5-1 and TRBJ2-5): KAGVTQTPRYLIKTRGQQVTLSCSPISGHRSVSWYQQTPGQGLQFLFEYFSETQRNKGNFPGRFSGRQFSNSRSEMNVSTLELGDSALYLCASSPGDFSQETQYFGPGTRLLVL.

The J gene is TRBJ2-7, the V gene TRBV5-1, with 9 bases matching TRBD1. Unmatched junction bases numbered 11, after V lost 5 bases and J lost 5 bases. Germline CDR1 is SGHRS and CDR2 is YFSETQ. The CDR3 spans 15 residues. The CDR3 protein is CASRRPGTGIHEQYF. CDR3 DNA sequence: TGCGCCAGCAGGCGACCCGGGACAGGGATACACGAGCAGTACTTC.

The chain has TRBV7-6 and TRBJ2-7, with D possibly being TRBD1 (6 bases). Per germline, CDR1 SGHVS and CDR2 FNYEAQ. This CDR3 spans 12 amino acids. V lost 5 bases and J lost 6, with 11 bases in between. As DNA, the CDR3 is TGTGCCAGCAGCCCGACAGGCTTCGAGCAGTACTTC. Residues: CASSPTGFEQYF.

The chain is built from TRBV30 and TRBJ1-1; 10 nucleotides agree with TRBD1. V lost 2 bases to trimming and J lost 6 bases; unmatched junction nucleotides: 3. There are 13 residues in the CDR3. Germline V gene lookup returns CDR1 GTSNPN and CDR2 SVGIG (reference sequence). CDR3 protein: CAWSRDRGSEAFF. CDR3 coding DNA: TGTGCCTGGAGTCGGGACAGGGGCTCTGAAGCTTTCTTT.

V is TRBV2 and J is TRBJ2-6, with 11 nucleotides matching TRBD1. With 9 bases clipped from V and 0 bases from J, the junction kept 7 bases outside the gene matches. The germline V gene encodes CDR1 SNHLY and CDR2 FYNNEI. The CDR3 loop spans 17 amino acids. CDR3 coding DNA: TGTGCCAGGGGGACAGGGGGAGACTTCTCTGGGGCCAACGTCCTGACTTTC. This codes for CARGTGGDFSGANVLTF.

The chain couples TRBV7-2 to TRBJ2-3; 15 nucleotides match TRBD2. There are 20 residues in the CDR3. Germline V gene lookup returns CDR1 SGHTA and CDR2 FQGNSA. The trim removed 0 bases at V and 3 bases at J, leaving 10 bases unmatched. CDR3 loop: CASSLAWTSGRAGGTDTQYF. In DNA, the CDR3 is TGTGCCAGCAGCTTAGCCTGGACTAGCGGGAGGGCCGGGGGAACAGATACGCAGTATTTT.

This clone has only a few counts. This chain's CDR3 is CASSDGAGGYNEQFF. The CDR3 nucleotides read TGTGCCAGCAGTGACGGGGCAGGGGGCTACAATGAGCAGTTCTTC. The V gene is TRBV6-4, the J gene TRBJ2-1; 7 bases match TRBD1. CDR1 MRHNA and CDR2 SNTAGT come from the germline V gene. J was trimmed by 3 bases and V by 2 bases; bases with no gene match: 4. The CDR3 sequence is 15 residues long.

The gene calls are TRBV5-6 and TRBJ1-2; no reliable D call. Germline V gives CDR1 SGHDT, CDR2 YYEEEE. V gave up 0 bases and J gave up 8 bases, with 14 bases separating them. The CDR3 is 14 residues long. DNA for the CDR3: TGTGCCAGCAGCTTGGGGGCCGCCGTGTGGGGCTACACCTTC. Translation gives CASSLGAAVWGYTF.

The chain has TRBV27 and TRBJ2-5; D is uncertain. Germline lookup yields CDR1 MNHEY and CDR2 SMNVEV (reference sequence). V lost 5 bases to trimming and J lost 3 bases, with 10 bases between them. The CDR3 runs 13 residues. CDR3 DNA sequence: TGTGCCAGCAGTAGGAGACGGGAAGAGACCCAGTACTTC. Protein product: CASSRRREETQYF.

This chain links TRBV4-1 with TRBJ2-1; 10 bases map to TRBD1. Germline V gene data show CDR1 as MGHRA and CDR2 as YSYEKL. The CDR3 has 16 residues. Unmatched junction bases numbered 11, after V lost 8 bases and J lost 4 bases. CDR3 loop: CASPKGTGQGYNEQFF. The CDR3 coding sequence is TGCGCCAGCCCTAAAGGGACGGGACAGGGGTACAATGAGCAGTTCTTC.

The chain uses TRBV13 and TRBJ2-7, with a tentative D call TRBD1 (5 bases). The CDR3 runs 15 residues. Germline-derived CDR1 and CDR2 are PRHDT and FYEKMQ (reference sequence). Trimming left V 1 base short and J 6 bases short, with 16 bases between. The chain's CDR3 is CASSLAMARVGEQYF. Written as DNA, the CDR3 is TGTGCCAGCAGCTTAGCGATGGCCAGGGTGGGCGAGCAGTACTTC.

The CDR3 DNA sequence: TGTGCCAGCAGCTGGAGAAACAGGGCCTACAATGAGCAGTTCTTC. The encoded protein is CASSWRNRAYNEQFF. The chain joins TRBV7-8 to TRBJ2-1, with D perhaps matching TRBD1 (6 bases). CDR1 SGHVS and CDR2 FQNEAQ come from the germline V gene. The V end lost 4 bases, the J end lost 2 bases, and 12 bases lay between the germline ends. This CDR3 is built from 15 residues.